This TCR beta chain emerged from a study of blood T cells in healthy people across ages. A J-beta primer mix and a sample-barcoded 5' primer were used in a second PCR of roughly 7 to 12 cycles. TCRdb passed the 5' RACE reads through MiXCR, listing each CDR3 protein once. The sample has hundreds of thousands of distinct CDR3 sequences; approximately 30% are singletons. The sample holds many counts of this clonotype. A much larger clonotype is one base distant, so this may be a read error. Per sample, no less than 6 micrograms of total RNA were extracted. The sequence was obtained from a woman older than 75 in good health. Sequences were obtained from blood.

The CDR3 is CASSRTSGGAYNEQYF. CDR3 coding DNA: TGTGCCAGCAGCCGGACTAGCGGGGGGGCCTACAATGAGCAGTACTTC. This rearrangement joins TRBV7-2 to TRBJ2-1; 15 bases are shared with TRBD2. Gene TRBJ2-7 matches the end of the DNA better, so the J call may be wrong. This CDR3 is built from 16 residues. Per germline, CDR1 SGHTA and CDR2 FQGNSA.